This T cell receptor beta chain was obtained from a study of Ad26.COV2.S vaccination and SARS-CoV-2 variants. At the level of the study: Vaccine-arm donor from the placebo-controlled COV1001 Ad26.COV2.S trial.

TCRdb keeps only in-frame clones here, not all; method: immunoSEQ multiplex PCR. The data show just over 350,000 clones, with roughly 84% seen just once and 3.3% held by the top ten. This CDR3 has 14 amino acids. The junction had 7 bases not matched to a gene; V was cut back by 6 bases and J by 7 bases. The germline V gene has CDR1 MNHEY and CDR2 SVGEGT. Study results and limitations: Participants in the vaccine arm had higher spike-specific TCR breadth; placebo recipients had lower. Comparability of non-spike TCR breadth was observed across vaccine and placebo recipients.

As regards this clone: What it binds is unknown.

Sample treatment: around 19 received Ad26.COV2.S at low or high dose, single or two shots; several received placebo; per-sample allocation not given. At day 63 after the first vaccine or placebo injection, samples were drawn. The V call is TRBV6-2 or TRBV6-3, the J call TRBJ2-2; TRBD2 aligns across 8 bases. Sequences were derived from peripheral blood, sampled in a trial of Ad26.COV2.S vaccine versus placebo. The TCR was taken from a person between 18 and 65 years old who received the Ad26.COV2.S COVID-19 vaccine or a placebo. CDR3 residues: CASSAGLEGGELFF. CDR3 sequence (DNA): TGTGCCAGCAGCGCGGGACTAGAGGGCGGGGAGCTGTTTTTT.